This entry features one TCR beta chain sequence. These data are taken from a study of B cell selection in AIRE deficiency. The germline gives CDR1 SGHTS, CDR2 YDEGEE. This CDR3 contains 15 residues. Between the trimmed V and J ends, which lost 0 bases and 2 bases, there was a span of 12 bases. As originally analysed: Patients' conventional T cells yielded about 11x10^4 distinct TCRbeta sequences; donors' approximately 140,000. Clones were read by immunoSEQ multiplex PCR, and TCRdb kept only the in-frame ones, dropping some. V, J and clone size are taken as reported in that table, and D and trimming were inferred from the DNA itself. The sample carries some 22,000 clones, 90% to 97% recorded once. Conventional CD4 T cells were sorted as CD4+CD127+ cells.

The TCR sequence derives from a human donor in good health. This chain links TRBV5-8 with TRBJ2-7; D possibly corresponds to TRBD1 (6 bases). The sample was CD4+CD127+ conventional T cells sorted from PBMCs. In DNA form, the CDR3 reads TGTGCCAGCAGCTTGGGTCAGGGGAACACCTACGAGCAGTACTTC. This codes for CASSLGQGNTYEQYF.